This entry concerns a single T cell receptor beta chain. Its antigen is unidentified. Produced via immunoSEQ multiplex PCR; TCRdb's table is partial and in-frame only. This sample has 7,500 to 10,000 clones, with around 75% found just once. These data belong to a study of chemoradiotherapy in HPV16-positive cancers. Study as a whole: Candidate HPV-specific clones and shared TCR motifs came from a couple of HPV16-positive patients.

Over chemoradiotherapy, repertoires were sampled more than once. Overall study findings and caveats: Non-HPV-specific T cells did not expand in tumors during treatment, whereas candidate HPV-specific clones and E7-related motifs did. HPV-specific T cells were functionally defined from only a couple of HPV16-positive patients.

Trimming removed 7 bases from V and 0 bases from J, with 13 bases in between. The CDR3 runs 14 residues. Germline V gene lookup returns CDR1 SGHTA and CDR2 FQGNSA. J is TRBJ2-7 and V is TRBV7-2, with D possibly matching TRBD2 (5 bases). The material was tumor tissue, obtained from a patient who underwent chemoradiotherapy. This clonotype was obtained from a human donor with HPV-associated anogenital cancer. The chain's CDR3 is CASMASLSSYEQYF. CDR3 bases: TGTGCCAGCATGGCTAGCTTGAGCTCCTACGAGCAGTACTTC.